A single sample gave rise to the 2 T cell receptor beta chains below, sequenced in a study of blood T cell repertoires in COVID-19. Clones were read by immunoSEQ multiplex PCR, and TCRdb kept only the in-frame ones, dropping some. The sample carries 150,000 to 200,000 clones, roughly 88% recorded once. The specimen was PBMCs or T cells enriched from blood (not recorded which). These receptor sequences come from a woman aged 60 to 75 who had recovered from COVID-19.

This sequence joins TRBV29-1 and TRBJ2-7; 8 bases line up with TRBD2. The length of the CDR3 is 14 residues. V was pared by 4 bases and J by 6 bases, with 11 bases of the junction left unmatched. Germline-derived CDR1 and CDR2 are SQVTM and ANQGSEA. In nucleotides, the CDR3 is TGCAGCGTTGTCTCACCACCCGGGAGGGGCGAGCAGTACTTC. Amino acid sequence: CSVVSPPGRGEQYF.

The sample holds one count of this clone. The CDR3: CASSPDRAFLFSPLHF. CDR3 bases: TGCGCCAGCAGTCCGGACAGGGCTTTTCTCTTCTCACCCCTCCACTTT. The chain combines TRBV23-1 with TRBJ1-6, with 8 positions matching TRBD1. TRBV23-1 is classed as an ORF, of uncertain function. CDR3 length equals 16 residues. The junction had 12 bases not matched to a gene; V was cut back by 4 bases and J by 10 bases.